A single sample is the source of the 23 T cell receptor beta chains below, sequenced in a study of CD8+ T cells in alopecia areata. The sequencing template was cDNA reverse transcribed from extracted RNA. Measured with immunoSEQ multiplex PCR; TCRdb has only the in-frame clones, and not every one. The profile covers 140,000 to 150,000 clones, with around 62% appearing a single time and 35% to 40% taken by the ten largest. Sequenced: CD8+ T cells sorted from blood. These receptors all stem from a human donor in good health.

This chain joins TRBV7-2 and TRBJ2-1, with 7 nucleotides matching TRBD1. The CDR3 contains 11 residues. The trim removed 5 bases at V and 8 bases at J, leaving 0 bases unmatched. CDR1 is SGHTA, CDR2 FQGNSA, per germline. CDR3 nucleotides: TGTGCCAGCAGCACAGGGGATGAGCAGTTCTTC. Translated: CASSTGDEQFF.

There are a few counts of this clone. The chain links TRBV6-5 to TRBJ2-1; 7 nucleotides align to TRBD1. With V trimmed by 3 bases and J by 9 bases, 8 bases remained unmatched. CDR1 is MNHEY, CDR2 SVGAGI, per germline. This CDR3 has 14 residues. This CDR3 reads CASSYSGGNGEQFF. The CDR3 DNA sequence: TGTGCCAGCAGTTATTCAGGGGGAAACGGTGAGCAGTTCTTC.

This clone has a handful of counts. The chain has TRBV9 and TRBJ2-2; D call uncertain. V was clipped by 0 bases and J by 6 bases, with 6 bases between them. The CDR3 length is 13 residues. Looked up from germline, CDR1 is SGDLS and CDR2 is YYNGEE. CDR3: CASSVDPAGELFF. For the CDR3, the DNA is TGTGCCAGCAGCGTAGACCCGGCCGGGGAGCTGTTTTTT.

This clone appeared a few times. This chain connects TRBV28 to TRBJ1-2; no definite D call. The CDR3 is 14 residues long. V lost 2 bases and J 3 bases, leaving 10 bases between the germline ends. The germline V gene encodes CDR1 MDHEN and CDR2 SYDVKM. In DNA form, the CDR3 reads TGTGCCAGCAGTTTACTGTACGGGGACTATGGCTACACCTTC. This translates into CASSLLYGDYGYTF.

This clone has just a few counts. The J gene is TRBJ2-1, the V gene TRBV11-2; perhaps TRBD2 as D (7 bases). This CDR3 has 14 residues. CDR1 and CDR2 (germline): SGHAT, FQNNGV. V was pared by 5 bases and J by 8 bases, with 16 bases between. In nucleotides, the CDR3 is TGTGCCAGCAGCCCCAATGCGGGGGCCGATGAGCAGTTCTTC. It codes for CASSPNAGADEQFF.

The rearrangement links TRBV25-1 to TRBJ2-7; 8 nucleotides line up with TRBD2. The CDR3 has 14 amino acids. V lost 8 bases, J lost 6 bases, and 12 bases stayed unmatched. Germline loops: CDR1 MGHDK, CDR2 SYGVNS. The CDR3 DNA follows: TGTGCCAGCCGGAGTAGCGGGATACTTGGCGAGCAGTACTTC. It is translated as CASRSSGILGEQYF.

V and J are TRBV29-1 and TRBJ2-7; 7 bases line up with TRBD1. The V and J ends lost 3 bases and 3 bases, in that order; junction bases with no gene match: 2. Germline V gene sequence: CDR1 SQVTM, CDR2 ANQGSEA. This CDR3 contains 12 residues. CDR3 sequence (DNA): TGCAGCGTTGAGAGGGGGCGCTACGAGCAGTACTTC. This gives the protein CSVERGRYEQYF.

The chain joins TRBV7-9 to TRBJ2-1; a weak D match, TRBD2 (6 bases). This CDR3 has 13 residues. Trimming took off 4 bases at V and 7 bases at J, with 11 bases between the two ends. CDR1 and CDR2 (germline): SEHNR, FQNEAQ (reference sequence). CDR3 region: CASSSGTRNEQFF. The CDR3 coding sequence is TGTGCCAGCAGCTCTGGGACTCGGAATGAGCAGTTCTTC.

CDR3 bases: TGTGCCAGCAGTAAAAGGGGGTACCAAGAGACCCAGTACTTC. Amino acids: CASSKRGYQETQYF. The V and J genes are TRBV13 and TRBJ2-5; perhaps TRBD1 as D (6 bases). The CDR3 is made up of 14 amino acids. Germline V gives CDR1 PRHDT, CDR2 FYEKMQ (reference sequence). V lost 6 bases and J lost 0, with 11 bases in between. Together with reference TRBV13 and TRBJ2-5, the CDR3 gives the full variable domain: AAGVIQSPRHLIKEKRETATLKCYPIPRHDTVYWYQQGPGQDPQFLISFYEKMQSDKGSIPDRFSAQQFSDYHSELNMSSLELGDSALYFCASSKRGYQETQYFGPGTRLLVL.

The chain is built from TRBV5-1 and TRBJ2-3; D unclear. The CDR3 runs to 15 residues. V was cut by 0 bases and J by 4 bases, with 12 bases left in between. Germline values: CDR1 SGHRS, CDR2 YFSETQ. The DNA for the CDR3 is TGCGCCAGCAGCTTGGCCTATCAGGATCCAGATACGCAGTATTTT. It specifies CASSLAYQDPDTQYF.

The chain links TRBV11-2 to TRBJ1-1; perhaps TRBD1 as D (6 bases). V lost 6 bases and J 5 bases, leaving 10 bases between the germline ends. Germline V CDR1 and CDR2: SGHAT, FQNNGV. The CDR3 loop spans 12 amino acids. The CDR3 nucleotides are TGTGCCAGCAGAAAAGGGGGAACTGAAGCTTTCTTT. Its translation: CASRKGGTEAFF.

The CDR3 DNA reads as TGTGCCACCAGCAGAGCGCATGAGGGGTCGTACGAGCAGTACTTC. Its translation: CATSRAHEGSYEQYF. The genes are TRBV15 and TRBJ2-7, with D tentatively TRBD1 or TRBD2 (5 bases each). Trimming cost V 1 base and J 4 bases, with 14 bases left between them. Germline CDR1 is LNHNV and CDR2 is YYDKDF (reference sequence). The CDR3 consists of 15 residues.

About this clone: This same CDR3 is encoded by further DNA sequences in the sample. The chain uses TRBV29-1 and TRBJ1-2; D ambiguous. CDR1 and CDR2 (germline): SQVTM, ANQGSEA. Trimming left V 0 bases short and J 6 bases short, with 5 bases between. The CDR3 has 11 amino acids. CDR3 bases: TGCAGCGTTGAAGATCGGAATGGCTACACCTTC. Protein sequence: CSVEDRNGYTF.

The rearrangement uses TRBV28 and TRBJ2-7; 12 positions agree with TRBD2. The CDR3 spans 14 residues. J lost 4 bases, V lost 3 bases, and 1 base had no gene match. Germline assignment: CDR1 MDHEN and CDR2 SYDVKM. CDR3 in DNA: TGTGCCAGCAGTTTTACTAGCGGGAGGTACGAGCAGTACTTC. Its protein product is CASSFTSGRYEQYF.

CDR3 nucleotides: TGTGCCAGCAGCTTCCCAATCGGTAGCGGTGGTGAAGCTTTCTTT. Translation gives CASSFPIGSGGEAFF. This chain links TRBV7-3 with TRBJ1-1; no firm D call. Germline assignment: CDR1 SGHTA and CDR2 FQGTGA. The V end was cut by 3 bases, the J end by 7 bases, with 18 bases between. The CDR3 sequence is 15 residues long.

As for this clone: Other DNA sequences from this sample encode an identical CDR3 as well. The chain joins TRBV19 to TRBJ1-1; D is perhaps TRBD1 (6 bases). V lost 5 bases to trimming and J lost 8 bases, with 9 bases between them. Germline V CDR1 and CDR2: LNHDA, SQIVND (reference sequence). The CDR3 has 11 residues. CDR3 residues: CASSPGTEAFF. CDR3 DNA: TGTGCCAGTAGTCCCGGGACAGAAGCTTTCTTT.

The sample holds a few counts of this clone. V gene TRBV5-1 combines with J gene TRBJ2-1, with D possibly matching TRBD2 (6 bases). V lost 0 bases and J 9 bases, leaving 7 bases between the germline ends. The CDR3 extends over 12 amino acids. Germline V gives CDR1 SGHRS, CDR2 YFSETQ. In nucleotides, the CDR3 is TGCGCCAGCAGCTTGGTGGGAGGTGAGCAGTTCTTC. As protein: CASSLVGGEQFF. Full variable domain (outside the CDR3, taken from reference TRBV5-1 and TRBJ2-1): KAGVTQTPRYLIKTRGQQVTLSCSPISGHRSVSWYQQTPGQGLQFLFEYFSETQRNKGNFPGRFSGRQFSNSRSEMNVSTLELGDSALYLCASSLVGGEQFFGPGTRLTVL.

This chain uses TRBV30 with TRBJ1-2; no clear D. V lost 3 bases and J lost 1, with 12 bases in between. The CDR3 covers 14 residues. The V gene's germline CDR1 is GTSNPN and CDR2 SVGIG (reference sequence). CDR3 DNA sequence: TGTGCCTGGAGGGGCCCCAGCAATAACTATGGCTACACCTTC. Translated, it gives CAWRGPSNNYGYTF.

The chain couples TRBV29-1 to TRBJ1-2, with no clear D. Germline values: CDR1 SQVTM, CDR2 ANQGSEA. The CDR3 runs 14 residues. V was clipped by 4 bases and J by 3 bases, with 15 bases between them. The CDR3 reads CSVVARGQHYGYTF. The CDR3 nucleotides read TGCAGCGTTGTGGCACGTGGCCAGCACTATGGCTACACCTTC.

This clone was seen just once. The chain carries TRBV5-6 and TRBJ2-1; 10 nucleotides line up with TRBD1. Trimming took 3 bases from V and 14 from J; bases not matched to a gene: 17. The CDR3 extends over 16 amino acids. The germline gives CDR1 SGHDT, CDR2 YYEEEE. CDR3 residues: CASSSSPGQGTLQEFF. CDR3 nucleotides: TGTGCCAGCAGCTCTAGCCCGGGACAGGGGACCCTACAGGAGTTCTTC.

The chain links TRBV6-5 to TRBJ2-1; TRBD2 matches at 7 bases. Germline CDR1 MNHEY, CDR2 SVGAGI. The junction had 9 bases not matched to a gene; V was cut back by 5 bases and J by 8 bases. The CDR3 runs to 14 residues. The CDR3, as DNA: TGTGCCAGCAGTGCCTGGGGGGGGGTGGATGAGCAGTTCTTC. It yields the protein CASSAWGGVDEQFF.

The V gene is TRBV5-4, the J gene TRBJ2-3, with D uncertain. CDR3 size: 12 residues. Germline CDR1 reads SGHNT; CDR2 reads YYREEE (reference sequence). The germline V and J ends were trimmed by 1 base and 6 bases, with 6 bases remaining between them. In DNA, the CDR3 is TGTGCCAGCAGCTTGCCCGGGGATACGCAGTATTTT. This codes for CASSLPGDTQYF. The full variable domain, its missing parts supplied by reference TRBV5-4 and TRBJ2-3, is ETGVTQSPTHLIKTRGQQVTLRCSSQSGHNTVSWYQQALGQGPQFIFQYYREEENGRGNFPPRFSGLQFPNYSSELNVNALELDDSALYLCASSLPGDTQYFGPGTRLTVL.

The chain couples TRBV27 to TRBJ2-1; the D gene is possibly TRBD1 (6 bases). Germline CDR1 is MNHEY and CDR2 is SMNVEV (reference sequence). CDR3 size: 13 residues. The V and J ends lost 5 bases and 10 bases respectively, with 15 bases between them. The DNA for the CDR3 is TGTGCCAGCAGTAAGAAGACAGGTCGCGAGCAGTTCTTC. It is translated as CASSKKTGREQFF.